This passage covers 22 T cell receptor beta chains from one sample sequenced in a study of cytomegalovirus exposure and HLA in healthy donors. The PCR employed 60 Vbeta primers together with 13 Jbeta primers. Generated by immunoSEQ multiplex PCR, the TCRdb table keeps only in-frame clones and is missing some. Among approximately 92,000 clones, 81% were seen once, and the ten largest hold about 1.2%. The sequencing input was PBMCs. The receptor source for this set is a girl aged 2 to 9 in good health and CMV-seropositive.

The chain links TRBV6-6 to TRBJ2-1, with D perhaps matching TRBD1 (5 bases). Germline loops: CDR1 MNHNY, CDR2 SVGAGI (reference sequence). V was pared by 6 bases and J by 11 bases, with 23 bases between. The CDR3 consists of 15 residues. Here the CDR3 DNA reads TGTGCCAGCAGCTCCCAGCAGGGCCAATTCTTGAAGCAGTTCTTC. It codes for CASSSQQGQFLKQFF.

The rearrangement joins TRBV5-4 to TRBJ2-7, with TRBD1 matching over 7 bases. This CDR3 is 19 amino acids long. Germline CDR1 SGHNT, CDR2 YYREEE (reference sequence). Germline trimming cut 4 bases from V and 6 bases from J; bases unmatched to any gene: 25. The CDR3 DNA sequence: TGTGCCAGCAGCCGCAATCTTGGATCAGACAGGGAGTTCCCCCTCGAGCAGTACTTC. Translation gives CASSRNLGSDREFPLEQYF.

V gene TRBV11-2 combines with J gene TRBJ1-4; 7 positions agree with TRBD1. J gave up 7 bases and V 5 bases, and 10 bases lay outside the gene matches. This CDR3 comprises 15 residues. Looked up from germline, CDR1 is SGHAT and CDR2 is FQNNGV. The CDR3 DNA reads TGTGCCAGCAGCCCCCGACAGGGCTCTATTGAAAAACTGTTTTTT. Its translation: CASSPRQGSIEKLFF.

This clone was found once. The V call is TRBV7-2, the J call TRBJ1-2; D perhaps matches TRBD1 (5 bases). The CDR3 loop spans 16 amino acids. V shed 0 bases and J shed 8 bases, with 19 bases lying between them. The germline V gene has CDR1 SGHTA and CDR2 FQGNSA. The CDR3 protein is CASSLALSGWEGGYTF. The CDR3 nucleotides are TGTGCCAGCAGCTTAGCGCTCTCAGGGTGGGAGGGGGGCTACACCTTC.

The chain joins TRBV5-1 to TRBJ2-6; D remains unclear. The germline CDR1 and CDR2 sequences are SGHRS and YFSETQ. The CDR3 runs to 15 residues. V was cut by 4 bases and J by 2 bases, with 10 bases left in between. The CDR3 sequence: CASSASVAGANVLTF. The CDR3 DNA is TGCGCCAGCAGCGCGAGCGTGGCTGGGGCCAACGTCCTGACTTTC.

The chain is built from TRBV2 and TRBJ2-7, with 9 bases that match TRBD1. The CDR3 spans 14 residues. CDR1 and CDR2 (germline): SNHLY, FYNNEI. The junction had 7 bases not matched to a gene; V was cut back by 3 bases and J by 7 bases. In DNA, the CDR3 is TGTGCCAGCAGTGAGTTGACAGGGGGAGGAGAGCAGTACTTC. Protein sequence: CASSELTGGGEQYF.

J is TRBJ1-5 and V is TRBV28; 9 bases line up with TRBD1. CDR3 length: 17 amino acids. Germline assignment: CDR1 MDHEN and CDR2 SYDVKM. With V trimmed by 2 bases and J by 2 bases, 7 bases remained unmatched. CDR3 amino acids: CASSLRTGVFGNQPQHF. The CDR3, as DNA: TGTGCCAGCAGTTTACGGACAGGGGTTTTTGGCAATCAGCCCCAGCATTTT.

The V call is TRBV28, the J call TRBJ1-2, with D uncertain. CDR3 length: 15 amino acids. V lost 5 bases and J 0 bases, leaving 13 bases between the germline ends. Germline CDR1 MDHEN, CDR2 SYDVKM. The CDR3 is CASSLRPRANYGYTF. The CDR3 DNA reads as TGTGCCAGCAGTCTACGCCCGCGGGCTAACTATGGCTACACCTTC.

This clone showed up just once. This chain uses TRBV2 with TRBJ2-5, with D possibly TRBD1 on 5 matching bases. Germline V gene lookup returns CDR1 SNHLY and CDR2 FYNNEI. Trimming took 4 bases from V and 2 from J, leaving 8 bases between them. The CDR3 contains 13 residues. CDR3 amino acids: CASSGTNQETQYF. CDR3 bases: TGTGCCAGCAGTGGGACAAATCAAGAGACCCAGTACTTC.

The chain is built from TRBV6-6 and TRBJ1-1, with a tentative D call TRBD1 (6 bases). Trimming stripped 4 bases from V and 0 bases from J, with 9 bases between. The CDR3 is 14 residues long. Germline V gene sequence: CDR1 MNHNY, CDR2 SVGAGI (reference sequence). The CDR3 here is CASSSGQLNTEAFF. The CDR3 DNA reads TGTGCCAGCAGTTCCGGACAGCTGAACACTGAAGCTTTCTTT.

The genes are TRBV6-6 and TRBJ2-7; 10 positions agree with TRBD2. Germline values: CDR1 MNHNY, CDR2 SVGAGI (reference sequence). This CDR3 spans 15 amino acids. The J segment lost 6 bases and the V segment lost 6 bases, leaving 11 bases of the junction unmatched. CDR3 region: CASRKGLAGDAEQYF. The CDR3 DNA follows: TGTGCCAGCAGGAAGGGGCTAGCGGGAGACGCCGAGCAGTACTTC.

This clone occurred once. The chain links TRBV7-8 to TRBJ2-7, with 9 bases lining up with TRBD2. This CDR3 has 14 amino acids. Germline lookup yields CDR1 SGHVS and CDR2 FQNEAQ. The ends lost 2 bases at V and 6 bases at J; junction bases unmatched: 5. DNA of the CDR3: TGTGCCAGCAGCTTAAGGGTAGCGGGAGCCGAGCAGTACTTC. Its translation is CASSLRVAGAEQYF.

The chain couples TRBV4-3 to TRBJ2-3, with 8 bases matching TRBD1. The V gene's germline CDR1 is LGHNA and CDR2 YSLEER. The CDR3 sequence is 16 residues long. The V segment lost 0 bases and the J segment 4 bases; nucleotides outside the gene matches: 6. Here the CDR3 reads CASSQEAGGMADTQYF. CDR3 bases: TGCGCCAGCAGCCAAGAGGCAGGGGGCATGGCAGATACGCAGTATTTT.

This chain links TRBV5-4 with TRBJ2-5; perhaps TRBD1 as D (6 bases). CDR3 length: 13 amino acids. Germline V gives CDR1 SGHNT, CDR2 YYREEE (reference sequence). V was pared by 2 bases and J by 5 bases, with 10 bases between. CDR3 DNA sequence: TGTGCCAGCAGCTTACAGGGTTCCGAGACCCAGTACTTC. Translated: CASSLQGSETQYF.

The genes are TRBV4-1 and TRBJ1-1, with TRBD1 as a possible D gene (5 bases). The CDR3 totals 15 residues. The germline gives CDR1 MGHRA, CDR2 YSYEKL. Trimming left V 1 base short and J 6 bases short, with 15 bases between. CDR3 coding DNA: TGCGCCAGCAGCCAAGTAACAGGCCCCGGCCCTGAAGCTTTCTTT. Protein sequence: CASSQVTGPGPEAFF.

The chain combines TRBV18 with TRBJ1-4, with D maybe TRBD1 (5 bases). Germline CDR1 KGHSH, CDR2 LQKENI. The CDR3 has 12 residues. Trimming left V 3 bases short and J 7 bases short, with 6 bases between. The CDR3 is CASSPQGEKLFF. The CDR3 DNA reads as TGTGCCAGCTCACCCCAGGGTGAAAAACTGTTTTTT.

The gene calls are TRBV29-1 and TRBJ2-3; D is unclear. V lost 8 bases and J 6 bases, leaving 12 bases between the germline ends. The CDR3 covers 11 residues. Looked up from germline, CDR1 is SQVTM and CDR2 is ANQGSEA. CDR3 residues: CSSLTGDTQYF. In DNA, the CDR3 is TGCAGCTCCCTGACCGGGGATACGCAGTATTTT.

This rearrangement joins TRBV14 to TRBJ2-1, with 14 bases lining up with TRBD2. Per germline, CDR1 SGHDN and CDR2 FVKESK. Unmatched junction bases numbered 9, after V lost 5 bases and J lost 9 bases. The CDR3 totals 16 residues. The CDR3 reads CASSLQGTSGRREQFF. The DNA of the CDR3 is TGTGCCAGCAGCTTGCAAGGGACTAGCGGGAGACGTGAGCAGTTCTTC. Drawing the rest from reference TRBV14 and TRBJ2-1, the complete variable domain is EAGVTQFPSHSVIEKGQTVTLRCDPISGHDNLYWYRRVMGKEIKFLLHFVKESKQDESGMPNNRFLAERTGGTYSTLKVQPAELEDSGVYFCASSLQGTSGRREQFFGPGTRLTVL.

Concerning this clone itself: Distinct nucleotide sequences in the sample also encode this CDR3. J is TRBJ1-1 and V is TRBV27; 9 bases line up with TRBD1. The germline V gene encodes CDR1 MNHEY and CDR2 SMNVEV (reference sequence). The CDR3 covers 12 residues. With V trimmed by 6 bases and J by 4 bases, 0 bases remained unmatched. The CDR3 DNA reads TGTGCCAGCAGGACAGGGGGCACTGAAGCTTTCTTT. This codes for CASRTGGTEAFF.

The chain uses TRBV7-2 and TRBJ1-3; D uncertain. The CDR3 runs 17 residues. V lost 5 bases to trimming and J lost 0 bases, with 17 bases between them. In germline, CDR1 is SGHTA, CDR2 FQGNSA. The CDR3 reads CASSPPLAADSGNTIYF. Here the CDR3 DNA reads TGTGCCAGCAGCCCTCCTTTGGCTGCCGACTCTGGAAACACCATATATTTT.

On this clone itself: An end of the junction differs from the germline gene, which may be a read error. The gene calls are TRBV7-9 and TRBJ2-1; the D is unclear. The CDR3 runs to 12 residues. Looked up from germline, CDR1 is SEHNR and CDR2 is FQNEAQ (reference sequence). CDR3 bases: TGTTCCAGCAGCTTCCAGTCCACTGAGCAGTTCTTC. Translated: CSSSFQSTEQFF.

This chain uses TRBV2 with TRBJ1-5, with a weak D call TRBD1 (6 bases). Germline loops: CDR1 SNHLY, CDR2 FYNNEI. This CDR3 spans 14 amino acids. V was cut by 7 bases and J by 3 bases, with 13 bases left in between. DNA of the CDR3: TGTGCCAGCATCAGGGGCTTTGACAATCAGCCCCAGCATTTT. Amino acid sequence: CASIRGFDNQPQHF. The full variable domain, completed using reference TRBV2 and TRBJ1-5, is EPEVTQTPSHQVTQMGQEVILRCVPISNHLYFYWYRQILGQKVEFLVSFYNNEISEKSEIFDDQFSVERPDGSNFTLKIRSTKLEDSAMYFCASIRGFDNQPQHFGDGTRLSIL.